The rows below give T cell receptor beta chains drawn from one sample of a study of T cells expressing NK-cell markers. TCRdb reprocessed the 5' RACE reads and reports one entry per CDR3 protein, with no DNA. The listing contains around 550,000 distinct CDR3 sequences. Sequencing was performed on blood T cells: a sorted CD56 or NKG2C T cell subset, CD4+ or CD8+ T cells, or bulk PBMC T cells (not recorded which). These receptors all stem from a young man in good health. Each CDR3 is given with its conserved first and last residue.

J: TRBJ2-3; V: TRBV12-3/TRBV12-4; CDR3: CASSTRTGETSTDTQYF
J: TRBJ1-1; V: TRBV6-5; CDR3: CASTPGDPNTEAFF
J: TRBJ2-1; V: TRBV7-8; CDR3: CASSFGGAGINEQFF
J: TRBJ2-7; V: TRBV10-3; CDR3: CAISNGQASSYEQYF
J: TRBJ1-4; V: TRBV10-3; CDR3: CAIKAATNEKLFF
J: TRBJ1-5; V: TRBV20-1; CDR3: CSAEGANQPQHF
J: TRBJ2-1; V: TRBV7-9; CDR3: CASSPIAGAMRNEQFF
J: TRBJ2-1; V: TRBV4-1; CDR3: CASSQEFGGDNEQFF
J: TRBJ2-5; V: TRBV11-2; CDR3: CASSRRPTGIETQYF
J: TRBJ2-1; V: TRBV4-1; CDR3: CASSQDRDNEQFF
J: TRBJ2-7; V: TRBV11-2; CDR3: CASSRRLAGLEEQYF
J: TRBJ2-2; V: TRBV12-5; CDR3: CASGSRLAGTGELFF
J: TRBJ2-3; V: TRBV15; CDR3: CATSRDPQMAQYF
J: TRBJ2-2; V: TRBV29-1; CDR3: CSIGQPTGELFF
J: TRBJ2-2; V: TRBV9; CDR3: CASSVHQMNTGELFF
J: TRBJ2-7; V: TRBV5-1; CDR3: CASTSGGQNLYEQYF
J: TRBJ2-3; V: TRBV7-6; CDR3: CASSARILAGVSTDTQYF
J: TRBJ2-2; V: TRBV7-8; CDR3: CASSLGPPLRPNTGELFF
J: TRBJ1-1; V: TRBV5-1; CDR3: CASSPSGTEAFF
J: TRBJ2-3; V: TRBV11-2; CDR3: CASSFTVRVTDTQYF
J: TRBJ2-5; V: TRBV20-1; CDR3: CSARRLAVYQETQYF
J: TRBJ2-3; V: TRBV20-1; CDR3: CSAGDAERNTDTQYF